This TCR beta chain derives from a study of cytomegalovirus exposure and HLA in healthy donors. V shed 4 bases and J shed 2 bases, with 12 bases lying between them. CDR3 length equals 14 residues. Germline V gives CDR1 MNHNS, CDR2 SASEGT. 60 Vbeta and 13 Jbeta primers were used in PCR. The data were produced by immunoSEQ multiplex PCR, yet TCRdb's version contains in-frame clones alone and is incomplete. The table has about 120,000 clones, just under 75% seen once. This clone was detected only once. The receptor was derived from a human donor in good health. The V call is TRBV6-1, the J call TRBJ2-7; tentative D call: TRBD1 (5 bases). What was sequenced was PBMCs. The DNA for the CDR3 is TGTGCCAGCAGTGTAGACAGAACCACCTACGAGCAGTACTTC. Translating gives CASSVDRTTYEQYF.